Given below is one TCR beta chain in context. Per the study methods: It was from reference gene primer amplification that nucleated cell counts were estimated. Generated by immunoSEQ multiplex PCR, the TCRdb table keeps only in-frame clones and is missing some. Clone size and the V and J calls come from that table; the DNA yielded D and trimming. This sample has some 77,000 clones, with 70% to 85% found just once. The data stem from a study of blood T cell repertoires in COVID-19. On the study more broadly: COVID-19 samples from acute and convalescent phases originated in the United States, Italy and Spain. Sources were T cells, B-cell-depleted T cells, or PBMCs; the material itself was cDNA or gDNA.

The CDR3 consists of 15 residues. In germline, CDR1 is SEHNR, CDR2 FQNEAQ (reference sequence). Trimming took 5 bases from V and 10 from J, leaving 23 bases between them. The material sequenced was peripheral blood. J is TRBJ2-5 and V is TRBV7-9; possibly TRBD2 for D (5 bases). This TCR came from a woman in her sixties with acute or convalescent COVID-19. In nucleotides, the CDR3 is TGTGCCAGCAGCCGGTCAGATGCCGGGGTCCAGGTCCAGTACTTC. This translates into CASSRSDAGVQVQYF.